This T cell receptor (beta chain) was observed in a study of beta chain features in type 1 diabetes. General observations from the study: Moderate yet significant TCRB CDR3 shortening was seen in Type 1 diabetes patients in all four CD4+ subsets.

Details on this clone: Its antigen is still unknown.

Sequencing targeted expressed TCRB transcripts, as all isolated RNA had been reverse transcribed. Repertoires were generated with immunoSEQ multiplex PCR, while TCRdb's copy carries only in-frame clones and drops some. This table has some 360,000 clones, roughly a fifth appearing once. This CDR3 is 13 amino acids long. From germline, CDR1 is SGHDN and CDR2 FVKESK. Trimming cost V 6 bases and J 12 bases; bases outside gene matches: 7. Input material: naive CD4+ T cells from blood. The receptor was isolated from a woman aged 18-29 years in good health. The rearrangement links TRBV14 to TRBJ2-1; 11 nucleotides agree with TRBD2. CDR3 in DNA: TGTGCCAGCAGTACTAGCGGGAGATCTAGGCAGTTCTTC. Translation gives CASSTSGRSRQFF.